Below, 31 T cell receptor beta chains from the same sample are listed, as sequenced in a study of technical replicates of blood from a few donors. TCRdb's table, derived via immunoSEQ multiplex PCR, lists solely in-frame clones and lacks some. The profile shows 75,000 to 100,000 clones, approximately 93% of them singletons. Sequenced sample: T cells isolated from PBMCs. These receptors came from a human donor in good health.

The chain links TRBV4-1 to TRBJ2-7, with 7 bases aligning to TRBD2. In germline, CDR1 is MGHRA, CDR2 YSYEKL. V shed 0 bases and J 0 bases; nucleotides not matched to a gene: 8. The CDR3 has 17 amino acids. This CDR3 is CASSQEWVRGSSYEQYF. The CDR3 coding sequence is TGCGCCAGCAGCCAAGAATGGGTCCGCGGGAGCTCCTACGAGCAGTACTTC.

The sample holds one count of this clone. This chain uses TRBV19 with TRBJ2-1, with D possibly TRBD2 on 6 matching bases. This CDR3 region has 15 residues. Per the germline V gene, CDR1 is LNHDA and CDR2 is SQIVND (reference sequence). Trimming took 4 bases from V and 2 from J, leaving 12 bases between them. The CDR3 DNA reads as TGTGCCAGTAGTAGTAGCGGAGGGGCCTACAATGAGCAGTTCTTC. It codes for CASSSSGGAYNEQFF.

The V and J genes are TRBV29-1 and TRBJ2-1; possible D gene TRBD1, 6 bases. This CDR3 is 14 amino acids long. Between the trimmed V and J ends, which lost 6 bases and 7 bases, there was a span of 19 bases. Germline-derived CDR1 and CDR2 are SQVTM and ANQGSEA. CDR3: CSVTDRSVINEQFF. The CDR3 DNA reads TGCAGCGTCACTGACAGGTCGGTCATAAATGAGCAGTTCTTC.

The genes are TRBV7-2 and TRBJ2-1, with TRBD2 as a possible D gene (5 bases). V was shortened by 4 bases and J by 10 bases, with 14 bases between the two germline ends. The CDR3 has 13 residues. Germline V lookup: CDR1 SGHTA, CDR2 FQGNSA. This CDR3 is CASSSPERPEQFF. CDR3 nucleotides: TGTGCCAGCAGCTCTCCGGAGCGGCCAGAGCAGTTCTTC.

The rearrangement uses TRBV10-1 and TRBJ1-1; TRBD1 aligns across 9 bases. CDR3 length equals 12 residues. Germline CDR1 and CDR2: WNHNN and SYGVQD (reference sequence). V lost 4 bases to trimming and J lost 12 bases; unmatched junction nucleotides: 6. The CDR3 DNA is TGCGCCAGCAGTGTGGACAGGGGAAGGACTTTCTTT. This codes for CASSVDRGRTFF.

This rearrangement joins TRBV28 to TRBJ1-2; D is undetermined. The germline V gene encodes CDR1 MDHEN and CDR2 SYDVKM. Trimming stripped 6 bases from V and 0 bases from J, with 14 bases between. CDR3 length equals 15 residues. CDR3 in DNA: TGTGCCAGCAGGGTCCGAGGGAGGGCTAACTATGGCTACACCTTC. Protein sequence: CASRVRGRANYGYTF.

The chain recombines TRBV9 with TRBJ2-7; D not certain. CDR1 is SGDLS, CDR2 YYNGEE, per germline. CDR3 length: 15 residues. V was cut by 3 bases and J by 0 bases, with 13 bases left in between. CDR3 sequence (DNA): TGTGCCAGCAGCGGTGAAGTACCCAGCTCCTACGAGCAGTACTTC. Its protein is CASSGEVPSSYEQYF.

The chain joins TRBV14 to TRBJ2-7, with TRBD1 matching over 7 bases. The CDR3 contains 18 residues. Unmatched junction bases numbered 18, after V lost 2 bases and J lost 5 bases. Germline V lookup: CDR1 SGHDN, CDR2 FVKESK. CDR3: CASSQSLRKQGMKHEQYF. In DNA form, the CDR3 reads TGTGCCAGCAGCCAAAGCCTTAGAAAACAGGGGATGAAACACGAGCAGTACTTC.

The CDR3 is CASSGILSTSGRSQYEQYF. In DNA, the CDR3 is TGTGCCAGCAGTGGGATTCTATCAACTAGCGGGAGAAGTCAATACGAGCAGTACTTC. This chain uses TRBV27 with TRBJ2-7, with 11 bases matching TRBD2. V dropped 5 bases and J dropped 4; count of bases not matched to a gene: 19. Germline CDR1 reads MNHEY; CDR2 reads SMNVEV (reference sequence). The CDR3 length is 19 residues.

There are a few counts of this clone. The V call is TRBV5-8, the J call TRBJ2-3; D may be TRBD1 (6 bases). Germline assignment: CDR1 SGHTS and CDR2 YDEGEE. The CDR3 extends over 15 amino acids. Trimming shortened V by 5 bases and J by 6 bases, and 19 bases separated the two germline ends. Written as DNA, the CDR3 is TGTGCCAGCAGGGCCGGGACCGGGACACTGGATACGCAGTATTTT. This translates into CASRAGTGTLDTQYF. The full variable domain, in which reference TRBV5-8 and TRBJ2-3 provide the parts outside the CDR3, is EAGVTQSPTHLIKTRGQQATLRCSPISGHTSVYWYQQALGLGLQFLLWYDEGEERNRGNFPPRFSGRQFPNYSSELNVNALELEDSALYLCASRAGTGTLDTQYFGPGTRLTVL.

The rearrangement links TRBV4-1 to TRBJ2-2; D gene ambiguous. Germline V gives CDR1 MGHRA, CDR2 YSYEKL. The CDR3 contains 15 residues. V was trimmed by 2 bases and J by 0 bases, leaving 7 bases between them. Here the CDR3 reads CASSQPTANTGELFF. CDR3 DNA: TGCGCCAGCAGCCAACCTACAGCGAACACCGGGGAGCTGTTTTTT.

The chain couples TRBV5-8 to TRBJ2-1; unclear D gene. The CDR3 has 16 amino acids. The ends were cut back, 0 bases at V and 0 bases at J, with 10 bases in the middle. The V gene's germline CDR1 is SGHTS and CDR2 YDEGEE. The chain's CDR3 is CASSLDPYFSYNEQFF. In nucleotides, the CDR3 is TGTGCCAGCAGCTTGGATCCTTACTTCTCCTACAATGAGCAGTTCTTC.

The table lists this clone with a few counts. V gene TRBV30 combines with J gene TRBJ1-5; D gene unclear. Trimming left V 0 bases short and J 1 base short, with 7 bases between. The CDR3 loop spans 14 amino acids. Germline values: CDR1 GTSNPN, CDR2 SVGIG (reference sequence). Written as DNA, the CDR3 is TGTGCCTGGAGTGTACGAGGGAGCAATCAGCCCCAGCATTTT. This sequence encodes CAWSVRGSNQPQHF.

This chain joins TRBV29-1 and TRBJ2-3, with a tentative D call TRBD1 (5 bases). The CDR3 sequence is 13 residues long. Germline V gene lookup returns CDR1 SQVTM and CDR2 ANQGSEA. V shed 5 bases and J shed 4 bases, with 13 bases lying between them. CDR3 coding DNA: TGCAGCGTTCTTAGGCAGGGATCAGATACGCAGTATTTT. This encodes CSVLRQGSDTQYF.

The genes are TRBV11-2 and TRBJ2-5, with 8 nucleotides matching TRBD2. Germline CDR1 is SGHAT and CDR2 is FQNNGV. The CDR3 covers 13 residues. Trimming removed 5 bases from V and 4 bases from J; junction bases left unmatched: 3. DNA of the CDR3: TGTGCCAGCAGCGTTAGCGGGGCAGAGACCCAGTACTTC. Translated: CASSVSGAETQYF. Drawing the rest from reference TRBV11-2 and TRBJ2-5, the complete variable domain is EAGVAQSPRYKIIEKRQSVAFWCNPISGHATLYWYQQILGQGPKLLIQFQNNGVVDDSQLPKDRFSAERLKGVDSTLKIQPAKLEDSAVYLCASSVSGAETQYFGPGTRLLVL.

V is TRBV28 and J is TRBJ2-7, with a tentative D call TRBD1 (5 bases). The CDR3 contains 12 residues. Trimming took 7 bases from V and 6 from J, leaving 13 bases between them. Germline CDR1 reads MDHEN; CDR2 reads SYDVKM. CDR3 region: CASIKGFSEQYF. The CDR3 DNA follows: TGTGCCAGCATCAAGGGGTTTTCCGAGCAGTACTTC.

V is TRBV7-9 and J is TRBJ1-2; D may be TRBD1 (5 bases). This CDR3 spans 12 amino acids. CDR1 is SEHNR and CDR2 is FQNEAQ in the germline V gene (reference sequence). V was pared by 7 bases and J by 8 bases, with 14 bases between. The CDR3 spells CASKGEGLGYTF. CDR3 coding DNA: TGTGCCAGCAAAGGGGAGGGCTTAGGCTACACCTTC.

The genes are TRBV2 and TRBJ2-7, with D perhaps TRBD1 (6 bases). Trimming stripped 7 bases from V and 6 bases from J, with 22 bases between. The CDR3 spans 15 residues. Germline CDR1 reads SNHLY; CDR2 reads FYNNEI. CDR3: CASTVTDSSLSEQYF. CDR3 bases: TGTGCCAGCACCGTAACGGACAGCTCTCTCTCCGAGCAGTACTTC.

The rearrangement links TRBV19 to TRBJ1-2, with D unclear. Trimming stripped 3 bases from V and 7 bases from J, with 9 bases between. The CDR3 extends over 12 amino acids. In germline, CDR1 is LNHDA, CDR2 SQIVND (reference sequence). CDR3 amino acids: CASSIFGVGYTF. The DNA of the CDR3 is TGTGCCAGTAGTATTTTCGGGGTTGGCTACACCTTC.

V gene TRBV5-1 combines with J gene TRBJ2-3; D unclear. CDR1 and CDR2 from the germline V gene are SGHRS and YFSETQ. Trimming took off 0 bases at V and 1 base at J, with 9 bases between the two ends. This CDR3 is 15 amino acids long. CDR3: CASSLGLRGTDTQYF. The CDR3 DNA is TGCGCCAGCAGCTTGGGTCTTCGGGGCACAGATACGCAGTATTTT.

V and J are TRBV28 and TRBJ1-2; 8 bases align to TRBD1. With 6 bases clipped from V and 3 bases from J, the junction kept 12 bases outside the gene matches. The germline gives CDR1 MDHEN, CDR2 SYDVKM. This CDR3 region has 16 residues. CDR3 sequence (DNA): TGTGCCAGCAGCCAGACCCAACAGGGGGGATACTATGGCTACACCTTC. Its translation is CASSQTQQGGYYGYTF.

The V gene is TRBV4-1, the J gene TRBJ2-7; 7 bases match TRBD1. Germline V CDR1 and CDR2: MGHRA, YSYEKL. The CDR3 runs 16 residues. The trim removed 5 bases at V and 0 bases at J, leaving 10 bases unmatched. The DNA for the CDR3 is TGCGCCAGCAGCGCCGGGACAGCAAGTAACTCCTACGAGCAGTACTTC. This gives the protein CASSAGTASNSYEQYF.

This chain uses TRBV5-8 with TRBJ2-3; the match to TRBD1 covers 7 bases. V was pared by 4 bases and J by 2 bases, with 4 bases of the junction left unmatched. Germline V CDR1 and CDR2: SGHTS, YDEGEE. The CDR3 runs 14 residues. CDR3 DNA sequence: TGTGCCAGCAGCACCGGGACAGACACAGATACGCAGTATTTT. Its protein is CASSTGTDTDTQYF.

The J gene is TRBJ2-1, the V gene TRBV14, with TRBD1 as a possible D gene (6 bases). Germline V gene sequence: CDR1 SGHDN, CDR2 FVKESK. This CDR3 is built from 19 residues. V lost 3 bases, J lost 0 bases, and 21 bases lay in between. The CDR3 sequence: CASSHPPVDRPSSYNEQFF. The CDR3 DNA is TGTGCCAGCAGCCATCCCCCCGTTGACAGGCCTAGCTCCTACAATGAGCAGTTCTTC.

This sequence joins TRBV5-1 and TRBJ1-4; 10 nucleotides line up with TRBD1. The germline gives CDR1 SGHRS, CDR2 YFSETQ. The CDR3 length is 15 residues. With V trimmed by 4 bases and J by 6 bases, 6 bases remained unmatched. CDR3 nucleotide sequence: TGCGCCAGCAGCCTAAGACAGGGGGCGTATGAAAAACTGTTTTTT. Translated: CASSLRQGAYEKLFF.

The chain couples TRBV7-2 to TRBJ2-7; 15 bases line up with TRBD2. V lost 2 bases to trimming and J lost 2 bases; unmatched junction nucleotides: 7. Germline V gene sequence: CDR1 SGHTA, CDR2 FQGNSA. This CDR3 has 18 residues. The DNA of the CDR3 is TGTGCCAGCAGCTTACAGGGACTAGCGGGAGGTTCCCCCTACGAGCAGTACTTC. This translates into CASSLQGLAGGSPYEQYF.

The rearrangement uses TRBV5-1 and TRBJ2-1, with TRBD1 matching over 7 bases. The V segment lost 3 bases and the J segment 7 bases; nucleotides outside the gene matches: 10. Germline CDR1 and CDR2: SGHRS and YFSETQ. CDR3 length equals 15 residues. CDR3 loop: CASSSPHIQGNEQFF. CDR3 coding DNA: TGCGCCAGCAGCTCCCCGCACATACAGGGGAATGAGCAGTTCTTC.

The rearrangement uses TRBV2 and TRBJ1-4; possibly TRBD1 for D (6 bases). The V end lost 6 bases, the J end lost 5 bases, and 19 bases lay between the germline ends. The CDR3 covers 16 residues. Germline-derived CDR1 and CDR2 are SNHLY and FYNNEI. CDR3 sequence: CASRPITGLRNEKLFF. The CDR3 DNA follows: TGTGCCAGCAGACCAATCACAGGGTTGCGGAATGAAAAACTGTTTTTT.

This sequence joins TRBV7-9 and TRBJ2-5, with TRBD1 matching 9 bases. Germline lookup yields CDR1 SEHNR and CDR2 FQNEAQ (reference sequence). The trim removed 5 bases at V and 5 bases at J, leaving 18 bases unmatched. This CDR3 spans 18 amino acids. CDR3 sequence: CASSRRGVTRDRVETQYF. Here the CDR3 DNA reads TGTGCCAGCAGCCGAAGAGGGGTCACAAGGGACAGGGTCGAGACCCAGTACTTC.

The chain is built from TRBV28 and TRBJ2-1; D is possibly TRBD2 (7 bases). Trimming removed 1 base at V and 16 bases at J, with 14 bases between. The V gene's germline CDR1 is MDHEN and CDR2 SYDVKM. The CDR3 sequence is 12 residues long. This chain's CDR3 is CASSLYGGLVFF. CDR3 DNA: TGTGCCAGCAGTTTATACGGGGGGCTCGTTTTCTTC.

The chain employs TRBV9 and TRBJ1-1, with D perhaps matching TRBD1 (6 bases). The CDR3 extends over 14 amino acids. V lost 3 bases and J 5 bases, leaving 14 bases between the germline ends. Germline V gives CDR1 SGDLS, CDR2 YYNGEE. This CDR3 is CASSAQGSRTEAFF. CDR3 bases: TGTGCCAGCAGCGCGCAGGGGTCTCGGACTGAAGCTTTCTTT.